The clone carrying this T cell receptor beta chain was observed many times. The antigen is unknown. The data were obtained in a study of metastatic and nonmetastatic thyroid tumors. All patients were treatment-naive before thyroid surgery. The germline V gene has CDR1 MDHEN and CDR2 SYDVKM. CDR3 length: 16 amino acids. V lost 4 bases and J lost 8, with 20 bases in between. With MiXCR, TCRdb reprocessed the PCR reads. The sample has tens of thousands of clones; more than 3.5% are singletons. General observations from the study: Significantly higher TCR beta diversity was reportedly seen in malignant thyroid tumors than benign nodules, in blood and tumor.

The chain links TRBV28 to TRBJ1-4, with D perhaps TRBD1 (6 bases). The source is a female donor with papillary thyroid cancer or a benign thyroid nodule (not recorded which). Some clones in this sample may be carry-over from other donors' samples. The specimen was blood. The CDR3 nucleotides are TGTGCCAGCAGTTCCCGTGTCGCAGGGGAATACGAAAAACTGTTTTTT. It encodes CASSSRVAGEYEKLFF.